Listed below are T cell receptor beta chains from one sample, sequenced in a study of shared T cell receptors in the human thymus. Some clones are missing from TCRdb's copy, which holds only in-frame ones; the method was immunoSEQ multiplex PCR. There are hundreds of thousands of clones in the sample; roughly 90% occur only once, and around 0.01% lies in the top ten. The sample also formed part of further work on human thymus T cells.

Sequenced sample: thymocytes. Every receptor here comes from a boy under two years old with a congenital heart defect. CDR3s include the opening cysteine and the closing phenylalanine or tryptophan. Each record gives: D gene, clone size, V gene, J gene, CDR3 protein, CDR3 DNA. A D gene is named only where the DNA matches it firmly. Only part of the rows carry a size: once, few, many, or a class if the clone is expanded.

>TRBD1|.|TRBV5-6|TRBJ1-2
CASASGQGAHTF
TGTGCCAGCGCCTCTGGACAGGGGGCGCACACCTTC
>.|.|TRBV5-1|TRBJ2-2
CASSLGDSPRDTGELFF
TGCGCCAGCAGCTTGGGGGACTCTCCAAGGGACACCGGGGAGCTGTTTTTT
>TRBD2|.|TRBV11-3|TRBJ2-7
CASSRGTSENSYEQYF
TGTGCCAGCAGCAGGGGGACTAGCGAGAACTCCTACGAGCAGTACTTC
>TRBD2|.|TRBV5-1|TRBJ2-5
CASSFRASGRAVETQYF
TGCGCCAGCAGCTTCCGGGCTAGCGGGAGGGCCGTTGAGACCCAGTACTTC
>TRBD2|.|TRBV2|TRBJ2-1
CASRVGTSAYNEQFF
TGTGCCAGCAGGGTCGGGACTAGCGCCTACAATGAGCAGTTCTTC
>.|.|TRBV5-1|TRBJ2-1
CASSPLPGVYNEQFF
TGCGCCAGCAGCCCCCTACCGGGGGTCTACAATGAGCAGTTCTTC
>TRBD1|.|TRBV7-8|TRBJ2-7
CASSQDRDRLVDEQYF
TGTGCCAGCAGCCAGGACAGGGATCGCCTAGTGGACGAGCAGTACTTC
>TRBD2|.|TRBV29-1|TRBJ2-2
CSVASGTSGNTGELFF
TGCAGCGTTGCGTCTGGGACTAGCGGAAACACCGGGGAGCTGTTTTTT
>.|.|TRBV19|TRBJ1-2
CASLSPGGSYGYTF
TGTGCCAGCCTCTCGCCCGGGGGTTCATATGGCTACACCTTC
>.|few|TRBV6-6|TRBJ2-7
CASSRDIYPYEQYF
TGTGCCAGCAGCCGGGACATTTACCCCTACGAGCAGTACTTC
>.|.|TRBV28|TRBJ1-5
CASGGRNQPQHF
TGTGCCTCCGGGGGTCGGAATCAGCCCCAGCATTTT
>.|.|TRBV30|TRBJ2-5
CAWSVAGHRQETQYF
TGTGCCTGGAGTGTAGCCGGACACCGCCAAGAGACCCAGTACTTC
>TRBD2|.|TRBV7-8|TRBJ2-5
CASSLALTSGHKETQYF
TGTGCCAGCAGCTTAGCGCTTACTAGCGGGCATAAAGAGACCCAGTACTTC
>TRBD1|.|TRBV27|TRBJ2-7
CASRTEQGKGLSALEQYF
TGTGCCAGCAGGACCGAACAGGGGAAAGGCCTCTCCGCTCTCGAGCAGTACTTC
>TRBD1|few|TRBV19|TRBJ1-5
CASSYGQGAGQPQHF
TGTGCCAGTAGTTATGGGCAGGGGGCTGGTCAGCCCCAGCATTTT
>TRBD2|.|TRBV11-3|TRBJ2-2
CASSQEKEASGTNTGELFF
TGTGCCAGCAGCCAAGAAAAGGAGGCTAGCGGCACGAACACCGGGGAGCTGTTTTTT
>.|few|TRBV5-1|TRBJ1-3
CASSLGTGNSGNTIYF
TGCGCCAGCAGCTTGGGTACAGGGAATTCTGGAAACACCATATATTTT
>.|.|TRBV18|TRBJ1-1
CASSLGQGQGKAEAFF
TGTGCCAGCTCACTAGGGCAGGGGCAGGGGAAGGCTGAAGCTTTCTTT
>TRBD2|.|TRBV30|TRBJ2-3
CAWLAGGTDTQYF
TGTGCCTGGCTAGCGGGAGGCACAGATACGCAGTATTTT
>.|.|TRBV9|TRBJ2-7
CASSPASIPTTYEQYF
TGTGCCAGCAGCCCCGCTAGCATCCCAACAACCTACGAGCAGTACTTC
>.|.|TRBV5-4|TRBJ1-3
CASSLPAGNTIYF
TGTGCCAGCAGCTTGCCAGCTGGAAACACCATATATTTT
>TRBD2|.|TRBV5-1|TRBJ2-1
CASSWTSGDQYNEQFF
TGCGCCAGCAGCTGGACTAGCGGGGACCAATACAATGAGCAGTTCTTC
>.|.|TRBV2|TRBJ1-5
CASSEALGGTVNQPQHF
TGTGCCAGCAGTGAAGCGTTAGGGGGTACGGTCAATCAGCCCCAGCATTTT
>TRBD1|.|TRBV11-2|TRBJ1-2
CASSPGQGEGYTF
TGTGCCAGCAGCCCGGGACAGGGGGAGGGCTACACCTTC
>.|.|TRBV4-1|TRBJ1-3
CASSQDPGLDSGNTIYF
TGCGCCAGCAGCCAAGACCCGGGTCTAGATTCTGGAAACACCATATATTTT
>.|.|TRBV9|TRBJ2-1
CASSVGDWAGWDNEQFF
TGTGCCAGCAGCGTAGGGGATTGGGCGGGATGGGACAATGAGCAGTTCTTC
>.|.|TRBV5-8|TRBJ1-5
CASTVDRSPYSNQPQHF
TGTGCCAGCACCGTTGACAGGAGCCCGTATAGCAATCAGCCCCAGCATTTT
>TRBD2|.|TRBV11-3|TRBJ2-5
CASSFAGLASETQYF
TGTGCCAGCAGCTTCGCCGGACTAGCGTCCGAGACCCAGTACTTC
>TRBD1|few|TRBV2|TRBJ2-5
CASTDDRGEETQYF
TGTGCCAGCACCGACGACAGGGGGGAAGAGACCCAGTACTTC
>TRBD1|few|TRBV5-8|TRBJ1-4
CASSLPYGQGEGEKLFF
TGTGCCAGCAGCTTGCCCTACGGACAGGGTGAGGGTGAAAAACTGTTTTTT
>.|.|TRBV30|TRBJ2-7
CAWSVRSGATSYEQYF
TGTGCCTGGAGTGTACGTTCAGGGGCGACATCCTACGAGCAGTACTTC
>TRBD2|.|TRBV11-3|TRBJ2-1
CASSIPSSGRTDEQFF
TGTGCCAGCAGCATACCATCTAGCGGGAGGACGGATGAGCAGTTCTTC
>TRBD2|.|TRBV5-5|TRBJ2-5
CASSLVLAGGLETQYF
TGTGCCAGCAGCTTGGTCCTAGCGGGAGGGTTAGAGACCCAGTACTTC
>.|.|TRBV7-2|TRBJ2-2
CASSLPADRAGELFF
TGTGCCAGCAGCTTACCTGCGGATAGAGCCGGGGAGCTGTTTTTT